The 22 T cell receptor beta chains in this list originate from one sample, sequenced in a study of blood T cell repertoires in COVID-19. Sequenced by immunoSEQ multiplex PCR; TCRdb stores in-frame clones only, minus some. The sample includes about 200,000 clones, around 76% of them seen just once. The sequencing input was peripheral blood. Receptors originate from a woman in her sixties or seventies with COVID-19, enrolled during active disease.

The sample holds one count of this clone. The chain joins TRBV5-1 to TRBJ2-1; 10 bases match TRBD2. Germline CDR1 reads SGHRS; CDR2 reads YFSETQ. V trimming: 4 bases; J trimming: 10 bases; junction bases outside the gene matches: 14. This CDR3 has 16 amino acids. DNA of the CDR3: TGCGCCAGCAGCCCCGGGACTAGCGTCCACCTTGGGGAGCAGTTCTTC. This sequence encodes CASSPGTSVHLGEQFF.

With respect to this clone: The same CDR3 can be traced to other DNA sequences in this sample. This CDR3 is CASSYQGENTEAFF. In DNA form, the CDR3 reads TGTGCCAGCAGTTATCAGGGGGAGAACACTGAAGCTTTCTTT. The gene calls are TRBV6-5 and TRBJ1-1, with 7 bases lining up with TRBD1. The CDR3 spans 14 residues. Germline lookup yields CDR1 MNHEY and CDR2 SVGAGI. The V and J ends lost 3 bases and 1 base, in that order; junction bases with no gene match: 2.

The chain carries TRBV7-9 and TRBJ2-2; 14 positions match TRBD2. The CDR3 covers 15 residues. The germline V gene has CDR1 SEHNR and CDR2 FQNEAQ (reference sequence). The V gene end was trimmed by 7 bases and the J gene end by 7 bases; junction bases not matched to a gene: 5. As DNA, the CDR3 is TGTGCCAGCACCGGGACTAGCGGGAGCGGCGGGGAGCTGTTTTTT. This codes for CASTGTSGSGGELFF.

The rearrangement joins TRBV6-2 or TRBV6-3 to TRBJ1-1, with D unclear. V dropped 2 bases and J dropped 2 bases, with 9 bases sitting between them. Germline V gene data show CDR1 as MNHEY and CDR2 as SVGEGT. The CDR3 has 14 residues. As DNA, the CDR3 is TGTGCCAGCAGTTACGGTCTTGGCAACACTGAAGCTTTCTTT. Translating gives CASSYGLGNTEAFF.

V is TRBV3-1 (or the pseudogene TRBV3-2) and J is TRBJ1-5, with D perhaps TRBD1 (6 bases). Germline V CDR1 and CDR2: LGHDT, YNNKEL (reference sequence). This CDR3 is built from 15 residues. The V gene lost 1 base and the J gene lost 4 bases, with 11 bases spanning the gap. DNA for the CDR3: TGTGCCAGCAGCCAAGGTACACAGGGTAATCAGCCCCAGCATTTT. It is translated as CASSQGTQGNQPQHF.

V usage is TRBV13 and J usage is TRBJ1-3; D gene unclear. The V gene lost 4 bases and the J gene lost 8 bases, with 12 bases spanning the gap. Germline V gene sequence: CDR1 PRHDT, CDR2 FYEKMQ (reference sequence). CDR3 length: 13 amino acids. The CDR3 DNA reads as TGTGCCAGCAGCTATACCCGGGGTGACACCATATATTTT. This translates into CASSYTRGDTIYF.

The gene calls are TRBV19 and TRBJ1-6, with D possibly matching TRBD1 (5 bases). Trimming pared 3 bases from V and 10 bases from J, leaving 13 bases between. The germline gives CDR1 LNHDA, CDR2 SQIVND (reference sequence). The CDR3 sequence is 14 residues long. CDR3 region: CASSMDTRKSPLHF. CDR3 DNA: TGTGCCAGTAGTATGGACACCCGTAAATCACCCCTCCACTTT.

The gene calls are TRBV19 and TRBJ2-4; D ambiguous. Germline CDR1 LNHDA, CDR2 SQIVND (reference sequence). The CDR3 consists of 15 residues. The germline V and J ends were trimmed by 5 bases and 0 bases, with 11 bases remaining between them. CDR3: CASSPPPGAKNIQYF. The CDR3 bases are TGTGCCAGTAGTCCCCCTCCGGGAGCCAAAAACATTCAGTACTTC.

The rearrangement links TRBV11-2 to TRBJ2-1, with 8 bases lining up with TRBD1. Per the germline V gene, CDR1 is SGHAT and CDR2 is FQNNGV. V shed 5 bases and J 7 bases; nucleotides not matched to a gene: 10. The CDR3 has 15 residues. CDR3 nucleotides: TGTGCCAGCAGCCTTAGGACAGGGAATTGGAATGAGCAGTTCTTC. Amino acids: CASSLRTGNWNEQFF. Supplemented by reference TRBV11-2 and TRBJ2-1, the full variable domain reads EAGVAQSPRYKIIEKRQSVAFWCNPISGHATLYWYQQILGQGPKLLIQFQNNGVVDDSQLPKDRFSAERLKGVDSTLKIQPAKLEDSAVYLCASSLRTGNWNEQFFGPGTRLTVL.

The chain links TRBV10-3 to TRBJ1-4; D gene ambiguous. V dropped 3 bases and J dropped 8 bases, with 10 bases sitting between them. The CDR3 extends over 13 amino acids. CDR1 is ENHRY and CDR2 is SYGVKD in the germline V gene. This CDR3 is CAISDLAGEKLFF. The CDR3 DNA follows: TGTGCCATCAGTGATTTAGCGGGAGAAAAACTGTTTTTT.

The DNA of the CDR3 is TGTGCCAGCTCACCAACAAGACAGAATCAGCCCCAGCATTTT. Amino acid sequence: CASSPTRQNQPQHF. The genes are TRBV18 and TRBJ1-5; D might be TRBD1 (5 bases). This CDR3 is built from 14 residues. Trimming took 2 bases from V and 4 from J, leaving 9 bases between them. Germline CDR1 and CDR2: KGHSH and LQKENI.

This clone was observed a single time. V is TRBV3-1 (or the pseudogene TRBV3-2) and J is TRBJ1-1; possible D gene TRBD1, 5 bases. V lost 4 bases to trimming and J lost 4 bases, with 13 bases between them. The CDR3 consists of 14 residues. The germline V gene encodes CDR1 LGHDT and CDR2 YNNKEL (reference sequence). This CDR3 is CASSPKARVTEAFF. Here the CDR3 DNA reads TGTGCCAGCAGCCCAAAGGCCAGGGTCACTGAAGCTTTCTTT.

The gene calls are TRBV5-1 and TRBJ2-2, with TRBD2 identical over 13 bases. The length of the CDR3 is 19 residues. The germline V gene encodes CDR1 SGHRS and CDR2 YFSETQ. V lost 5 bases and J lost 0; bases outside the gene matches: 10. The CDR3 bases are TGCGCCAGCAGTTCCCCGCATACTAGCGGGAGGGCGAACACCGGGGAGCTGTTTTTT. It yields the protein CASSSPHTSGRANTGELFF.

This clone has only one observation. The chain uses TRBV11-2 and TRBJ1-2; 8 positions match TRBD1. The CDR3 spans 15 residues. V gave up 7 bases and J gave up 8 bases; unmatched junction bases: 15. CDR1 is SGHAT, CDR2 FQNNGV, per germline. The CDR3, as DNA: TGTGCCAGCACCAAAATGCGGCAGGGGGCCGAGGGCTACACCTTC. This sequence encodes CASTKMRQGAEGYTF. The variable domain in full, completed from reference TRBV11-2 and TRBJ1-2, reads EAGVAQSPRYKIIEKRQSVAFWCNPISGHATLYWYQQILGQGPKLLIQFQNNGVVDDSQLPKDRFSAERLKGVDSTLKIQPAKLEDSAVYLCASTKMRQGAEGYTFGSGTRLTVV.

The CDR3 coding sequence is TGCGCCAGCAGCCGGACACTATTGCGTGAAGCTTTCTTT. This gives the protein CASSRTLLREAFF. V and J are TRBV5-1 and TRBJ1-1, with D possibly matching TRBD1 (5 bases). V was clipped by 4 bases and J by 7 bases, with 14 bases between them. Germline lookup yields CDR1 SGHRS and CDR2 YFSETQ. The CDR3 runs 13 residues.

CDR3 DNA sequence: TGCGCCAGCAGCCCTACAGGGGAAGGACAAAAGACCCAGTACTTC. It is translated as CASSPTGEGQKTQYF. The chain joins TRBV5-1 to TRBJ2-5; TRBD1 aligns across 7 bases. The CDR3 extends over 15 amino acids. The V and J ends lost 4 bases and 6 bases, in that order; junction bases with no gene match: 12. Germline V gene lookup returns CDR1 SGHRS and CDR2 YFSETQ.

Details on this clone: Other DNA sequences within the sample encode an identical CDR3. This rearrangement joins TRBV19 to TRBJ1-6; D is perhaps TRBD1 (5 bases). The V end was cut by 3 bases, the J end by 5 bases, with 8 bases between. This CDR3 spans 14 amino acids. Germline V gene lookup returns CDR1 LNHDA and CDR2 SQIVND (reference sequence). The CDR3 region is CASSIGGDNSPLHF. The CDR3 DNA reads as TGTGCCAGTAGTATCGGGGGAGATAATTCACCCCTCCACTTT.

V gene TRBV6-5 combines with J gene TRBJ2-3, with D perhaps TRBD2 (5 bases). V was cut by 8 bases and J by 2 bases, with 14 bases left in between. This CDR3 is 14 amino acids long. The germline V gene has CDR1 MNHEY and CDR2 SVGAGI. CDR3 in DNA: TGTGCCAGCCGGGGATGGCAGAACACAGATACGCAGTATTTT. Translated, it gives CASRGWQNTDTQYF.

V gene TRBV7-9 combines with J gene TRBJ1-2; the D is unclear. V was pared by 5 bases and J by 0 bases, with 10 bases between. Germline assignment: CDR1 SEHNR and CDR2 FQNEAQ (reference sequence). CDR3 size: 14 residues. DNA of the CDR3: TGTGCCAGCAGCCCCTCGTTAGCTAACTATGGCTACACCTTC. Encoded protein: CASSPSLANYGYTF.

V usage is TRBV6-5 and J usage is TRBJ2-2; 10 bases line up with TRBD2. The CDR3 length is 13 residues. The germline CDR1 and CDR2 sequences are MNHEY and SVGAGI. J lost 6 bases, V lost 7 bases, and 2 bases had no gene match. CDR3 sequence reads: CASKTSGSGELFF. CDR3 nucleotide sequence: TGTGCCAGCAAGACTAGCGGGTCCGGGGAGCTGTTTTTT.

The chain carries TRBV5-4 and TRBJ1-2; 7 bases align to TRBD1. Germline V gene lookup returns CDR1 SGHNT and CDR2 YYREEE (reference sequence). The CDR3 is made up of 15 amino acids. With V trimmed by 4 bases and J by 0 bases, 6 bases remained unmatched. The CDR3: CASSRDRATNYGYTF. In nucleotides, the CDR3 is TGTGCCAGCAGCCGCGACAGGGCGACTAACTATGGCTACACCTTC.

This rearrangement joins TRBV5-5 to TRBJ2-7, with 8 bases lining up with TRBD1. This CDR3 spans 14 amino acids. CDR1 is SGHKS, CDR2 YYEKEE, per germline (reference sequence). With 0 bases clipped from V and 5 bases from J, the junction kept 4 bases outside the gene matches. The CDR3 sequence: CASSLAGGINEQYF. Here the CDR3 DNA reads TGTGCCAGCAGCTTGGCAGGGGGCATCAACGAGCAGTACTTC.